This TCR beta chain is from a study of post-analysis software for immune sequencing data. Across the whole study: The study covered relapsing-remitting, secondary progressive and progressive-relapsing courses of multiple sclerosis.

In the case of this clonotype: Its cognate antigen is unknown. The junction differs from germline at one of its ends, possibly a read error.

Unique molecular identifiers were present in the TCR beta cDNA libraries. TCRdb re-called the PCR reads through MiXCR, storing one row per CDR3 protein. This table holds hundreds of thousands of distinct CDR3 sequences, around 64% found once. Study-wide results and limits: With F measure, samples from one preparation batch clustered together strongly. Diversity measured as normalized Chao1 was significantly lower in multiple sclerosis patients than in controls.

Sequenced sample: blood. The TCR was taken from a girl aged 2 to 9 with multiple sclerosis.

The CDR3 region has the DNA TGCGCCAGCTCCCCCCGGGCCCCCAGAAGAGGCTACACCTTC. Its translation is CASSPRAPRRGYTF. This chain connects TRBV12-3 or TRBV12-4 to TRBJ1-2, with D unresolved. The CDR3 runs 14 residues.